A selection of T cell receptor beta chains follows, all from one sample in a study of CD8 T cells in ankylosing spondylitis. TCRdb re-called the 5' RACE reads through MiXCR, storing one row per CDR3 protein. The table records fewer than 750,000 distinct CDR3 sequences, roughly 19% of them present only once. Specimen: blood, either unsorted or a sorted T cell fraction (not recorded which). The receptors originated from a male donor with ankylosing spondylitis. Both conserved end residues are part of each CDR3. The D gene is left open where the match is weak. Clone size, where shown, is once, few, many, or a class for clones that have expanded.

j_call clone_size v_call d_call cdr3_nt cdr3_aa
TRBJ2-7 - TRBV2 - TGTGCCAGCAGCGCCACCACAGGCAACTCCTACGAGCAGTACTTC CASSATTGNSYEQYF
TRBJ1-5 - TRBV15 TRBD1 TGTGCCACCAGCAGGGACCCCGGGACAGGGTTTCAGCCCCAGCATTTT CATSRDPGTGFQPQHF
TRBJ2-1 - TRBV11-2 TRBD2 TGTGCCAGCAGCTTAGGACCGGGACTAGAGGGAAATGAGCAGTTCTTC CASSLGPGLEGNEQFF
TRBJ2-2 - TRBV5-1 - TGCGCCAGCAGCTTGTATGAGGGTCCCGGGGAGCTGTTTTTT CASSLYEGPGELFF
TRBJ2-4 - TRBV7-9 TRBD2 TGTGCCAGCAGCTTATCGGCGGGGGAGGCCAAAAACATTCAGTACTTC CASSLSAGEAKNIQYF
TRBJ2-5 - TRBV5-6 TRBD1 TGTGCCAGCAGCCATCGACAGGGTTATTGGGAGACCCAGTACTTC CASSHRQGYWETQYF
TRBJ2-7 - TRBV7-8 TRBD1 TGTGCCAGCAGCTTAACCCCGGGACAGACCTACGAGCAGTACTTC CASSLTPGQTYEQYF
TRBJ1-3 - TRBV6-1 - TGTGCCAGCAGCCCAAATGCCTCTGGAAACACCATATATTTT CASSPNASGNTIYF
TRBJ2-1 - TRBV12-3/TRBV12-4 - TGTGCCAGCAGCGACTCGGCCGTTGAGGGTGAGCAGTTCTTC CASSDSAVEGEQFF
TRBJ2-1 - TRBV9 - TGTGCCAGCAGCCGCAACAGCTACAATGAGCAGTTCTTC CASSRNSYNEQFF
TRBJ1-1 few TRBV11-2 - TGTGCCAGCAGCTTAGATCTAGGGCGGAAAGCTTTCTTT CASSLDLGRKAFF
TRBJ1-5 once TRBV4-1 - TGCGCCAGCAGGGGGATAGGGATCAATCAGCCCCAGCATTTT CASRGIGINQPQHF
TRBJ1-2 once TRBV28 - TGTGCCAGCAGTTTCCCTGGGGGACCGAACTATGGCTACACCTTC CASSFPGGPNYGYTF
TRBJ2-3 - TRBV3-1 - TGTGCCAGCAGCCAAGGACTAGAGGGGGGCCCAGATACGCAGTATTTT CASSQGLEGGPDTQYF
TRBJ2-1 few TRBV7-2 TRBD1 TGTGCCAGCAGCTTTCCGGACAGGGGGAATGAGCAGTTCTTC CASSFPDRGNEQFF
TRBJ2-5 many TRBV20-1 TRBD2 TGCAGTGCTCCACTGGGCGGGGGACGAGGAGAGACCCAGTACTTC CSAPLGGGRGETQYF
TRBJ1-5 - TRBV10-3 TRBD1 TGTGCCATCAGTGATTCCGGAAGGGAGGGGGCCAGGCAGCCCCAGCATTTT CAISDSGREGARQPQHF
TRBJ1-2 few TRBV4-2 - TGTGCCAGCAGCCAAAACAGCGTACAGGAGGGCTACACCTTC CASSQNSVQEGYTF
TRBJ1-2 few TRBV6-1 - TGTGCCAGCAGTGAAGCGGGGAGCAGGGGTGGATATGGCTACACCTTC CASSEAGSRGGYGYTF
TRBJ2-7 - TRBV7-8 - TGTGCCAGCAGCTTAGTAGGCCCACTCAGCCGGGGGCGTGGGTACGAGCAGTACTTC CASSLVGPLSRGRGYEQYF
TRBJ2-2 - TRBV18 - TGTGCCAGCTCACCGGGGGAAACCACCGGGGAGCTGTTTTTT CASSPGETTGELFF
TRBJ2-1 few TRBV24-1 TRBD2 TGTGCCACCAGTGATTTGCCGCGGGGGGCCGGCTACAATGAGCAGTTCTTC CATSDLPRGAGYNEQFF
TRBJ2-1 few TRBV6-1 TRBD2 TGTGCCAGCGGACGGACTAGCGGCAACAATGAGCAGTTCTTC CASGRTSGNNEQFF
TRBJ1-5 few TRBV27 - TGTGCCAGCAGTCGGATCGGGGAAACGCCCCAGCATTTT CASSRIGETPQHF
TRBJ2-3 - TRBV5-1 TRBD2 TGCGCCAGCAGCCAAGGACTAGCGGGGGGGATCACAGATACGCAGTATTTT CASSQGLAGGITDTQYF
TRBJ2-7 - TRBV30 TRBD2 TGTGCCTGGAGGGCAGGGAGGGACGAGCAGTACTTC CAWRAGRDEQYF
TRBJ2-3 - TRBV4-2 - TGTGCCAGCAGCCAAGATAGGGTCTTTGGAGACACAGATACGCAGTATTTT CASSQDRVFGDTDTQYF
TRBJ1-4 - TRBV28 - TGTGCCAGCAGTTTGCTTAACCCCGCAACTAATGAAAAACTGTTTTTT CASSLLNPATNEKLFF
TRBJ2-3 few TRBV5-1 TRBD1 TGCGCCAGCGGCCGGGACAGGCCTACCACAGATACGCAGTATTTT CASGRDRPTTDTQYF
TRBJ1-3 few TRBV10-3 TRBD1 TGTGCCATCAGCGGGGACAGCCACTCTGGAAACACCATATATTTT CAISGDSHSGNTIYF
TRBJ2-1 - TRBV4-1 - TGCGCCAGCAGCCAAGATGCGGGCTTGACGCCTGCTGAGCAGTTCTTC CASSQDAGLTPAEQFF
TRBJ1-1 - TRBV12-3/TRBV12-4 TRBD1 TGTGCCAGCAGTTTAAAGGGACAGGGTATCACTGAAGCTTTCTTT CASSLKGQGITEAFF
TRBJ2-7 many TRBV10-3 - TGTGCCATCAGTGACTCCCGGACAGTTAGCTCCTACGAGCAGTACTTC CAISDSRTVSSYEQYF
TRBJ2-1 - TRBV5-5 - TGTGCCAGCGCATCACAGGGACTATCCTACAATGAGCAGTTCTTC CASASQGLSYNEQFF
TRBJ2-1 few TRBV20-1 - TGCAGTGCTAGACAGGGTTTGTCCTACAATGAGCAGTTCTTC CSARQGLSYNEQFF
TRBJ2-7 - TRBV30 TRBD1 TGTGCCTGGAAAGGGGGCGGTGTGGAGCAGTACTTC CAWKGGGVEQYF
TRBJ2-7 few TRBV28 TRBD1 TGTGCCAGCAGTGCCACGGGACAGACCTACGAGCAGTACTTC CASSATGQTYEQYF
TRBJ1-4 few TRBV10-3 - TGTGCCATCAGTGGGACTTACAGGGAGCAAGGGGAAAAACTGTTTTTT CAISGTYREQGEKLFF
TRBJ1-2 - TRBV29-1 - TGCAGCGTTGTTCCGCAATCTAACTATGGCTACACCTTC CSVVPQSNYGYTF
TRBJ1-3 - TRBV13 - TGTGCCAGCAGCTCACCCCTGGAAGCCATATATTTT CASSSPLEAIYF
TRBJ1-3 - TRBV4-3 - TGCGCCAGCAGCCCCTCCGGGGGTTCTGGAAACACCATATATTTT CASSPSGGSGNTIYF
TRBJ2-7 - TRBV27 - TGTGCCAGCAGCGAAACAGTGTCCCCCTACGAGCAGTACTTC CASSETVSPYEQYF
TRBJ2-7 few TRBV6-5 - TGTGCCAGCAGTTATGGGCATAACTACGAGCAGTACTTC CASSYGHNYEQYF
TRBJ2-5 - TRBV5-4 - TGTGCCAGCAGCTTGGACATCACTGGATCTCAAGAGACCCAGTACTTC CASSLDITGSQETQYF
TRBJ2-1 few TRBV4-2 TRBD2 TGTGCCAGCAGCCAAGAAGGACTAGCGTCGAACTCCTACAATGAGCAGTTCTTC CASSQEGLASNSYNEQFF
TRBJ2-2 few TRBV20-1 - TGCAGCGTACCGGGACTTCACGCGAACACCGGGGAGCTGTTTTTT CSVPGLHANTGELFF
TRBJ1-1 few TRBV27 - TGTGCCAGCACCGACTCGTGGGCGGCTGAAGCTTTCTTT CASTDSWAAEAFF
TRBJ2-7 - TRBV5-1 - TGCGCCAGCAGCCCCGACAGGGGAGGGAACGAGCAGTACTTC CASSPDRGGNEQYF
TRBJ2-2 few TRBV6-1 - TGTGCCAGCAGCACCCACCTTTCAGAGCTAGTGGAGCTGTTTTTT CASSTHLSELVELFF
TRBJ1-4 many TRBV2 - TGTGCCAGCAGTGGGATCAGGGGAGTCGATGAAAAACTGTTTTTT CASSGIRGVDEKLFF
TRBJ2-2 - TRBV6-2/TRBV6-3 - TGTGCCAGCACCGATATCACAGGGATCACCGGGGAGCTGTTTTTT CASTDITGITGELFF
TRBJ1-1 - TRBV28 TRBD1 TGTGCCAGCTGTAAGACAGGGTGGGGCACTGAAGCTTTCTTT CASCKTGWGTEAFF
TRBJ2-1 few TRBV29-1 TRBD2 TGCAGCGTTGAGCCTCCTAGCGGGAGGGCGTACAATGAGCAGTTCTTC CSVEPPSGRAYNEQFF
TRBJ2-3 - TRBV11-2 - TGTGCCAGCAGCTTCCTGGGCCCGGCAGATACGCAGTATTTT CASSFLGPADTQYF
TRBJ2-1 few TRBV15 - TGTGCCACCAGCAGTGACTGGGATGAGCAGTTCTTC CATSSDWDEQFF